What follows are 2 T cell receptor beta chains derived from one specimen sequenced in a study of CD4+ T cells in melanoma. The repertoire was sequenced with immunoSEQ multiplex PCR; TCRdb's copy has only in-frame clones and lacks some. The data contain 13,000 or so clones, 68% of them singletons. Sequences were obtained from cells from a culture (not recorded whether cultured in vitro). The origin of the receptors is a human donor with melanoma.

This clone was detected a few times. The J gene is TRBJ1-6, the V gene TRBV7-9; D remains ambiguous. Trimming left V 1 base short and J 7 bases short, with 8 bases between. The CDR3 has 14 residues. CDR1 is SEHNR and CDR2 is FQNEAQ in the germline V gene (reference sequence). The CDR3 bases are TGTGCCAGCAGCTTAGAAGACCAAAATTCACCCCTCCACTTT. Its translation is CASSLEDQNSPLHF. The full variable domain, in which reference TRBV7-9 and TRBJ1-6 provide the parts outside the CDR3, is DTGVSQNPRHKITKRGQNVTFRCDPISEHNRLYWYRQTLGQGPEFLTYFQNEAQLEKSRLLSDRFSAERPKGSFSTLEIQRTEQGDSAMYLCASSLEDQNSPLHFGNGTRLTVT.

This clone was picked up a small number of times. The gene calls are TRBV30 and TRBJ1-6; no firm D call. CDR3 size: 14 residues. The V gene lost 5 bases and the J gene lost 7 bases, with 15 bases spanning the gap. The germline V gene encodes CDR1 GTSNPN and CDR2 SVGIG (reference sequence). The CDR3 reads CAWRAFGENSPLHF. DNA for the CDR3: TGTGCCTGGCGGGCGTTCGGGGAGAATTCACCCCTCCACTTT.